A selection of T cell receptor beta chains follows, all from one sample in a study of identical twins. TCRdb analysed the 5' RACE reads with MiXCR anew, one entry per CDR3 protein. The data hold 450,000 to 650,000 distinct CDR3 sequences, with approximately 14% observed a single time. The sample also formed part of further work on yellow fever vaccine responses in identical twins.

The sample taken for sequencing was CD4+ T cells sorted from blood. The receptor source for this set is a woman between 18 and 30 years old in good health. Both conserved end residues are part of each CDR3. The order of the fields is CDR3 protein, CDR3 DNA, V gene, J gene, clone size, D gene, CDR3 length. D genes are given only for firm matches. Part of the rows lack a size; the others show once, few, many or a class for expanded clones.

CDR3aa: CASSRTDEAFF
CDR3nt: TGTGCCAGCAGTCGGACAGACGAAGCTTTCTTT
v_gene: TRBV12-3/TRBV12-4
j_gene: TRBJ1-1
abundance: few
d_gene: -
len: 11

CDR3aa: CASSQGLSTTRYQETQYF
CDR3nt: TGTGCCAGCAGCCAAGGTTTGTCGACTACCAGGTACCAAGAGACCCAGTACTTC
v_gene: TRBV4-2
j_gene: TRBJ2-5
abundance: few
d_gene: -
len: 18

CDR3aa: CASSPSAGGPIEQFF
CDR3nt: TGTGCCAGCAGCCCCTCAGCGGGAGGGCCGATTGAGCAGTTCTTC
v_gene: TRBV7-3
j_gene: TRBJ2-1
abundance: once
d_gene: TRBD2
len: 15

CDR3aa: CASSQEGASPLHF
CDR3nt: TGCGCCAGCAGCCAAGAAGGGGCATCACCCCTCCACTTT
v_gene: TRBV4-1
j_gene: TRBJ1-6
abundance: many
d_gene: -
len: 13

CDR3aa: CSASRGPVYSEQYF
CDR3nt: TGCAGTGCTAGTCGAGGGCCTGTGTATAGCGAGCAGTACTTC
v_gene: TRBV20-1
j_gene: TRBJ2-7
abundance: -
d_gene: -
len: 14

CDR3aa: CASRRQGAHQPQHF
CDR3nt: TGTGCCAGCAGGCGACAGGGGGCTCATCAGCCCCAGCATTTT
v_gene: TRBV2
j_gene: TRBJ1-5
abundance: -
d_gene: TRBD1
len: 14

CDR3aa: CSASSAQGADTQYF
CDR3nt: TGCAGTGCTAGCTCGGCCCAGGGGGCTGATACGCAGTATTTT
v_gene: TRBV20-1
j_gene: TRBJ2-3
abundance: -
d_gene: TRBD1
len: 14

CDR3aa: CASSSGTASNQPQHF
CDR3nt: TGTGCCAGCAGCAGCGGGACGGCTAGCAATCAGCCCCAGCATTTT
v_gene: TRBV5-5
j_gene: TRBJ1-5
abundance: -
d_gene: -
len: 15

CDR3aa: CASSRPGTRGASTTGELFF
CDR3nt: TGTGCCAGCAGCCGTCCCGGGACTCGGGGGGCTTCAACCACCGGGGAGCTGTTTTTT
v_gene: TRBV3-1
j_gene: TRBJ2-2
abundance: -
d_gene: -
len: 19

CDR3aa: CASSQLPRYEQYF
CDR3nt: TGCGCCAGCAGCCAATTGCCCAGGTACGAGCAGTACTTC
v_gene: TRBV4-1
j_gene: TRBJ2-7
abundance: -
d_gene: -
len: 13

CDR3aa: CASSLVGLTNTGELFF
CDR3nt: TGCGCCAGCAGCTTGGTAGGACTCACTAACACCGGGGAGCTGTTTTTT
v_gene: TRBV5-1
j_gene: TRBJ2-2
abundance: few
d_gene: -
len: 16

CDR3aa: CAITRLAGDNEQFF
CDR3nt: TGTGCCATCACACGACTAGCGGGAGACAATGAGCAGTTCTTC
v_gene: TRBV10-3
j_gene: TRBJ2-1
abundance: -
d_gene: TRBD2
len: 14

CDR3aa: CASSLETSGSDTQYF
CDR3nt: TGTGCCAGCAGTTTAGAGACTAGCGGGTCAGATACGCAGTATTTT
v_gene: TRBV12-3/TRBV12-4
j_gene: TRBJ2-3
abundance: few
d_gene: TRBD2
len: 15

CDR3aa: CSARDQRTLNTGELFF
CDR3nt: TGCAGTGCTAGAGATCAGCGGACCCTGAACACCGGGGAGCTGTTTTTT
v_gene: TRBV20-1
j_gene: TRBJ2-2
abundance: -
d_gene: -
len: 16

CDR3aa: CASSLTGSLSGANVLTF
CDR3nt: TGTGCCAGCAGCTTAACCGGGTCGCTATCTGGGGCCAACGTCCTGACTTTC
v_gene: TRBV5-6
j_gene: TRBJ2-6
abundance: -
d_gene: -
len: 17

CDR3aa: CASSRTSGGSNEQFF
CDR3nt: TGTGCCAGCAGCCGGACTAGCGGGGGGAGCAATGAGCAGTTCTTC
v_gene: TRBV14
j_gene: TRBJ2-1
abundance: -
d_gene: TRBD2
len: 15

CDR3aa: CSGNRGPPYNEQFF
CDR3nt: TGCAGCGGTAACAGGGGCCCGCCCTACAATGAGCAGTTCTTC
v_gene: TRBV29-1
j_gene: TRBJ2-1
abundance: few
d_gene: TRBD1
len: 14

CDR3aa: CSAMTSGAVGEQFF
CDR3nt: TGCAGTGCTATGACTAGCGGTGCAGTTGGTGAGCAGTTCTTC
v_gene: TRBV20-1
j_gene: TRBJ2-1
abundance: -
d_gene: TRBD2
len: 14

CDR3aa: CASSLVPQGSSYNEQFF
CDR3nt: TGCGCCAGCAGCTTGGTGCCGCAAGGGAGCTCCTACAATGAGCAGTTCTTC
v_gene: TRBV5-1
j_gene: TRBJ2-1
abundance: -
d_gene: -
len: 17

CDR3aa: CASSLSGWTYEQYF
CDR3nt: TGTGCCAGCAGTTTATCAGGGTGGACCTACGAGCAGTACTTC
v_gene: TRBV12-3/TRBV12-4
j_gene: TRBJ2-7
abundance: many
d_gene: -
len: 14

CDR3aa: CASSGLAGLRDTQYF
CDR3nt: TGTGCCAGCAGCGGACTAGCGGGGTTGCGGGATACGCAGTATTTT
v_gene: TRBV2
j_gene: TRBJ2-3
abundance: many
d_gene: TRBD2
len: 15

CDR3aa: CASSPPPLAGATGELFF
CDR3nt: TGCGCCAGCAGCCCCCCGCCACTGGCGGGAGCTACCGGGGAGCTGTTTTTT
v_gene: TRBV4-1
j_gene: TRBJ2-2
abundance: many
d_gene: TRBD2
len: 17

CDR3aa: CASSESSQPQHF
CDR3nt: TGCGCCAGCAGTGAATCTAGCCAGCCCCAGCATTTT
v_gene: TRBV10-2
j_gene: TRBJ1-5
abundance: few
d_gene: -
len: 12

CDR3aa: CASSLDWGNQPQHF
CDR3nt: TGTGCCAGCAGCCTTGACTGGGGGAATCAGCCCCAGCATTTT
v_gene: TRBV12-3/TRBV12-4
j_gene: TRBJ1-5
abundance: few
d_gene: -
len: 14

CDR3aa: CASSQGAVQHTGELFF
CDR3nt: TGTGCCAGCAGCCAAGGGGCGGTGCAACACACCGGGGAGCTGTTTTTT
v_gene: TRBV3-1
j_gene: TRBJ2-2
abundance: few
d_gene: -
len: 16

CDR3aa: CASSYDDRGYGYTF
CDR3nt: TGTGCCAGCAGTTACGACGACAGGGGATATGGCTACACCTTC
v_gene: TRBV6-5
j_gene: TRBJ1-2
abundance: few
d_gene: TRBD1
len: 14

CDR3aa: CASSLDQNYGYTF
CDR3nt: TGTGCCAGCAGTTTAGATCAGAACTATGGCTACACCTTC
v_gene: TRBV12-3/TRBV12-4
j_gene: TRBJ1-2
abundance: few
d_gene: -
len: 13

CDR3aa: CASSRRQGADTQYF
CDR3nt: TGTGCCAGCAGTCGGAGACAGGGGGCAGATACGCAGTATTTT
v_gene: TRBV27
j_gene: TRBJ2-3
abundance: few
d_gene: TRBD1
len: 14

CDR3aa: CASSYAGDYYQTQYF
CDR3nt: TGTGCCAGCAGTTACGCCGGGGACTATTACCAAACCCAGTACTTC
v_gene: TRBV6-5
j_gene: TRBJ2-5
abundance: few
d_gene: TRBD2
len: 15

CDR3aa: CASSLDASGGETQYF
CDR3nt: TGTGCCAGCAGCTTAGACGCTAGCGGGGGTGAGACCCAGTACTTC
v_gene: TRBV7-2
j_gene: TRBJ2-5
abundance: few
d_gene: TRBD2
len: 15

CDR3aa: CASSSGGGAAYEQYF
CDR3nt: TGCGCCAGCAGCTCGGGGGGCGGGGCGGCGTACGAGCAGTACTTC
v_gene: TRBV5-1
j_gene: TRBJ2-7
abundance: few
d_gene: -
len: 15

CDR3aa: CASSQGVTQYF
CDR3nt: TGTGCCAGCAGCCAAGGAGTGACCCAGTACTTC
v_gene: TRBV14
j_gene: TRBJ2-5
abundance: many
d_gene: -
len: 11

CDR3aa: CASSHGPGLNTEAFF
CDR3nt: TGTGCCAGCAGCCATGGGCCGGGTCTGAACACTGAAGCTTTCTTT
v_gene: TRBV5-5
j_gene: TRBJ1-1
abundance: -
d_gene: -
len: 15

CDR3aa: CASSYYGRPRSETQYF
CDR3nt: TGTGCCAGCAGTTACTATGGACGACCACGCTCGGAGACCCAGTACTTC
v_gene: TRBV6-5
j_gene: TRBJ2-5
abundance: few
d_gene: -
len: 16

CDR3aa: CASSSLGSANTGELFF
CDR3nt: TGTGCCAGCAGCTCACTAGGATCGGCGAACACCGGGGAGCTGTTTTTT
v_gene: TRBV7-9
j_gene: TRBJ2-2
abundance: -
d_gene: -
len: 16

CDR3aa: CASSPGAHGYTF
CDR3nt: TGTGCCAGCAGTCCCGGGGCACATGGCTACACCTTC
v_gene: TRBV12-3/TRBV12-4
j_gene: TRBJ1-2
abundance: many
d_gene: -
len: 12

CDR3aa: CATSRPDSGELSF
CDR3nt: TGTGCCACCAGCAGACCAGACTCCGGGGAGCTGTCTTTT
v_gene: TRBV15
j_gene: TRBJ2-2
abundance: -
d_gene: -
len: 13

CDR3aa: CSARDGGRQLINRSNQPQHF
CDR3nt: TGCAGTGCTAGAGATGGGGGCAGACAGCTGATAAACCGTAGCAATCAGCCCCAGCATTTT
v_gene: TRBV20-1
j_gene: TRBJ1-5
abundance: -
d_gene: -
len: 20

CDR3aa: CASSLTASGLNEQFF
CDR3nt: TGTGCCAGCAGCTTAACGGCTAGCGGGCTAAATGAGCAGTTCTTC
v_gene: TRBV7-9
j_gene: TRBJ2-1
abundance: -
d_gene: TRBD2
len: 15

CDR3aa: CATSSPAGVFNEQFF
CDR3nt: TGTGCCACCAGTTCTCCAGCGGGAGTTTTCAATGAGCAGTTCTTC
v_gene: TRBV24-1
j_gene: TRBJ2-1
abundance: few
d_gene: TRBD2
len: 15

CDR3aa: CASSQDRIVSDQYF
CDR3nt: TGCGCCAGCAGCCAGGACAGGATTGTCAGCGACCAGTACTTC
v_gene: TRBV5-1
j_gene: TRBJ2-5
abundance: -
d_gene: TRBD1
len: 14

CDR3aa: CASSDRLATQYF
CDR3nt: TGTGCCAGCAGTGACAGGTTGGCTACGCAGTATTTT
v_gene: TRBV2
j_gene: TRBJ2-3
abundance: few
d_gene: -
len: 12

CDR3aa: CASDPQGLSYGYTF
CDR3nt: TGTGCCAGCGACCCCCAGGGGCTGAGCTATGGCTACACCTTC
v_gene: TRBV7-8
j_gene: TRBJ1-2
abundance: -
d_gene: -
len: 14

CDR3aa: CASSQGQLAGVSNEQFF
CDR3nt: TGTGCCAGCAGCCAAGGCCAGCTAGCGGGGGTCTCCAATGAGCAGTTCTTC
v_gene: TRBV14
j_gene: TRBJ2-1
abundance: -
d_gene: TRBD2
len: 17

CDR3aa: CASSLLDRGRTDTQYF
CDR3nt: TGTGCCAGCAGTTTGCTAGACAGGGGACGCACAGATACGCAGTATTTT
v_gene: TRBV12-3/TRBV12-4
j_gene: TRBJ2-3
abundance: -
d_gene: TRBD1
len: 16

CDR3aa: CASSINRGSTDTQYF
CDR3nt: TGCGCCAGCAGCATAAACAGGGGTTCCACAGATACGCAGTATTTT
v_gene: TRBV5-1
j_gene: TRBJ2-3
abundance: many
d_gene: TRBD1
len: 15

CDR3aa: CASSLYGQGGGETQYF
CDR3nt: TGTGCCAGCAGCCTATACGGTCAGGGGGGGGGAGAGACCCAGTACTTC
v_gene: TRBV11-2
j_gene: TRBJ2-5
abundance: -
d_gene: -
len: 16

CDR3aa: CASSSSLEWPFF
CDR3nt: TGTGCCAGCAGCTCCTCTCTCGAGTGGCCTTTCTTT
v_gene: TRBV5-5
j_gene: TRBJ1-1
abundance: -
d_gene: -
len: 12

CDR3aa: CASSRLQAGTSYNEQFF
CDR3nt: TGTGCCAGCAGCCGATTACAAGCCGGGACCTCCTACAATGAGCAGTTCTTC
v_gene: TRBV7-8
j_gene: TRBJ2-1
abundance: -
d_gene: -
len: 17

CDR3aa: CASSETPGFSGANVLTF
CDR3nt: TGTGCCAGCAGTGAAACCCCGGGCTTCTCTGGGGCCAACGTCCTGACTTTC
v_gene: TRBV6-4
j_gene: TRBJ2-6
abundance: many
d_gene: -
len: 17

CDR3aa: CASSRPGQLSTDTQYF
CDR3nt: TGCGCCAGCAGCCGCCCGGGACAGCTTAGCACAGATACGCAGTATTTT
v_gene: TRBV5-1
j_gene: TRBJ2-3
abundance: few
d_gene: TRBD1
len: 16

CDR3aa: CASSLSGSPRADTQYF
CDR3nt: TGTGCCAGCAGTTTAAGCGGGAGCCCTCGAGCAGATACGCAGTATTTT
v_gene: TRBV12-3/TRBV12-4
j_gene: TRBJ2-3
abundance: -
d_gene: TRBD2
len: 16

CDR3aa: CASSSTGVAFF
CDR3nt: TGTGCCAGCAGTTCCACAGGGGTGGCTTTCTTT
v_gene: TRBV12-3/TRBV12-4
j_gene: TRBJ1-1
abundance: few
d_gene: TRBD1
len: 11

CDR3aa: CASSSTGTGNSPLHF
CDR3nt: TGTGCCAGCAGTTCAACCGGGACAGGGAATTCACCCCTCCACTTT
v_gene: TRBV12-3/TRBV12-4
j_gene: TRBJ1-6
abundance: few
d_gene: TRBD1
len: 15

CDR3aa: CASLEREGSNEQFF
CDR3nt: TGCGCCAGCCTAGAGCGGGAGGGCTCGAATGAGCAGTTCTTC
v_gene: TRBV5-1
j_gene: TRBJ2-1
abundance: -
d_gene: TRBD2
len: 14